This T cell receptor (beta chain) came from a study of control samples from healthy donors and cancer patients. This clone was observed a handful of times. Germline V gives CDR1 SGDLS, CDR2 YYNGEE. The CDR3 loop spans 15 amino acids. Trimming cost V 2 bases and J 0 bases, with 12 bases left between them. TCRdb's copy holds only in-frame clones and misses some; the assay was immunoSEQ multiplex PCR. This table holds around 95,000 clones, 87% found once. Sequencing input: blood. The rearrangement uses TRBV9 and TRBJ2-7; the D gene is possibly TRBD2 (6 bases). This receptor was obtained from a woman between 45 and 65 years old in good health. Written as DNA, the CDR3 is TGTGCCAGCAGCGTGGGAACGGGAGTCTCCTACGAGCAGTACTTC. This sequence encodes CASSVGTGVSYEQYF.